This note documents a single T cell receptor (beta chain) sequence. Profiled with immunoSEQ multiplex PCR; TCRdb holds only in-frame clones, not every one. The table includes some 210,000 clones, approximately 85% detected once. This sample was included in a study of blood T cell repertoires in COVID-19. The sequencing sample was made of peripheral blood. The clonotype originates from a woman in her forties or fifties with active or convalescent COVID-19.

The CDR3 sequence: CASSRPARTEAFF. In nucleotides, the CDR3 is TGTGCCAGCAGCCGCCCCGCGCGGACTGAAGCTTTCTTT. This chain links TRBV28 with TRBJ1-1, with D unclear. Germline V CDR1 and CDR2: MDHEN, SYDVKM. The V end lost 6 bases, the J end lost 5 bases, and 13 bases lay between the germline ends. The CDR3 totals 13 residues. The variable domain in full, completed from reference TRBV28 and TRBJ1-1, reads DVKVTQSSRYLVKRTGEKVFLECVQDMDHENMFWYRQDPGLGLRLIYFSYDVKMKEKGDIPEGYSVSREKKERFSLILESASTNQTSMYLCASSRPARTEAFFGQGTRLTVV.